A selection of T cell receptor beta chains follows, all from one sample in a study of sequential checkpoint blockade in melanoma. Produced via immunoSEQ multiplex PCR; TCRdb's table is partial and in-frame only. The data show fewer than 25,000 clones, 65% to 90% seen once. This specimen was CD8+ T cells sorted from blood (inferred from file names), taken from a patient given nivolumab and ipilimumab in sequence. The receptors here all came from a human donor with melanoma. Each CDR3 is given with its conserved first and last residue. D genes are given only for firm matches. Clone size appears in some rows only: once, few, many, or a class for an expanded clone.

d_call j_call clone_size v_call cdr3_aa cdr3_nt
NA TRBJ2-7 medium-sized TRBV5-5 CASSLVPTAILYEQYF TGTGCCAGCAGCTTGGTACCCACAGCAATACTCTACGAGCAGTACTTC
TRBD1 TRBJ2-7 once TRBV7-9 CASSLAPTGTYEQYF TGTGCCAGCAGCTTAGCCCCGACAGGGACCTACGAGCAGTACTTC
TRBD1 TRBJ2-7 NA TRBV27 CASSFGTGIYEQYF TGTGCCAGCAGTTTCGGGACAGGGATCTACGAGCAGTACTTC
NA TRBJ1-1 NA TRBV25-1 CASSGGEDTEAFF TGTGCCAGCAGTGGAGGGGAGGACACTGAAGCTTTCTTT
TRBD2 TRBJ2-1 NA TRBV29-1 CSIRGTSGNNNEQFF TGCAGCATTCGGGGCACTAGCGGGAACAACAATGAGCAGTTCTTC
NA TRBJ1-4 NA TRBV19 CASSAPGDPNSLGEKLFF TGTGCCAGTAGTGCGCCAGGGGATCCAAATTCGCTGGGTGAAAAACTGTTTTTT
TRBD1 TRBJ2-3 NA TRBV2 CASSGTGRTDTQYF TGTGCCAGCAGTGGGACAGGGCGCACAGATACGCAGTATTTT
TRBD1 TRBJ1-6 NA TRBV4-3 CASSRLQGAGNSPLHF TGCGCCAGCAGCCGCTTACAGGGGGCTGGTAATTCACCCCTCCACTTT
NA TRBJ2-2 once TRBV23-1 CASSPRVLNTGELFF TGCGCCAGCAGTCCCAGGGTTCTCAACACCGGGGAGCTGTTTTTT
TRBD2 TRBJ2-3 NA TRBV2 CASSEGGGTDTQYF TGTGCCAGCAGTGAGGGAGGGGGCACAGATACGCAGTATTTT
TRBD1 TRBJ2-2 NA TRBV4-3 CASSQYPGQGITGELFF TGCGCCAGCAGCCAATATCCGGGACAGGGTATCACCGGGGAGCTGTTTTTT
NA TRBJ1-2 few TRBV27 CASSPGLVGGGGYTF TGTGCCAGCAGCCCCGGACTGGTGGGGGGTGGGGGCTACACCTTC
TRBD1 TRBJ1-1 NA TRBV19 CASRILTGRTITEAFF TGTGCCAGTAGGATTTTGACAGGGCGAACAATCACTGAAGCTTTCTTT
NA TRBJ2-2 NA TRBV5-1 CASSLGATGVGELFF TGCGCCAGCAGCTTGGGAGCGACCGGGGTCGGGGAGCTGTTTTTT
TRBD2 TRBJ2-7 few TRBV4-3 CASSQDSGLAGGEQYF TGCGCCAGCAGCCAAGATTCGGGTCTAGCGGGCGGCGAGCAGTACTTC
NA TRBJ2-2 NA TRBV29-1 CSVVGNTGELFF TGCAGCGTTGTTGGCAACACCGGGGAGCTGTTTTTT
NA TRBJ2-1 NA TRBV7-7 CASSLVEWREQFF TGTGCCAGCAGCTTAGTGGAATGGAGGGAGCAGTTCTTC
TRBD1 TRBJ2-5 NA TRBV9 CASSSGQGARETQYF TGTGCCAGCAGCTCGGGACAGGGGGCCCGAGAGACCCAGTACTTC
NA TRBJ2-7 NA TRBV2 CASSEEDGAYEQYF TGTGCCAGCAGTGAGGAGGATGGAGCCTACGAGCAGTACTTC
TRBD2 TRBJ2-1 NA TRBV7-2 CASSLWASGNYNEQFF TGTGCCAGCAGCTTATGGGCTAGCGGAAACTACAATGAGCAGTTCTTC
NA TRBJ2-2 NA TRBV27 CASSFFGSRPPPTGELFF TGTGCCAGCAGTTTTTTCGGGAGCAGACCCCCGCCTACCGGGGAGCTGTTTTTT
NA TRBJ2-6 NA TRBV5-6 CASSAGLHSGANVLTF TGTGCCAGCAGCGCGGGACTTCACTCTGGGGCCAACGTCCTGACTTTC
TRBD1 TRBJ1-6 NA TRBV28 CASSTHRGPSNSPLHF TGTGCCAGCAGCACCCACAGGGGGCCTTCTAATTCACCCCTCCACTTT
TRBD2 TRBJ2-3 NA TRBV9 CASSVARTSGGRTDTQYF TGTGCCAGCAGCGTAGCTCGGACTAGCGGGGGCCGCACAGATACGCAGTATTTT
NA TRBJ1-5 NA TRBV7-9 CASSLFGGGGHQPQHF TGTGCCAGCAGCTTATTTGGCGGGGGGGGGCATCAGCCCCAGCATTTT
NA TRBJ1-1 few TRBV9 CASSVADSVNTEAFF TGTGCCAGCAGCGTAGCGGACAGTGTGAACACTGAAGCTTTCTTT
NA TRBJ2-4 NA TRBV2 CASSVSLTPKNIQYF TGTGCCAGCAGTGTATCGCTGACACCCAAAAACATTCAGTACTTC
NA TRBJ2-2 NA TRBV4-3 CASSQVRAGFTGELFF TGCGCCAGCAGCCAAGTTCGTGCGGGATTTACCGGGGAGCTGTTTTTT
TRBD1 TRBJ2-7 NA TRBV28 CASSLGTGWAYEQYF TGTGCCAGCAGTTTAGGGACAGGGTGGGCCTACGAGCAGTACTTC
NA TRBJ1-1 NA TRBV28 CASSLLEFTEAFF TGTGCCAGCAGTTTACTTGAGTTCACTGAAGCTTTCTTT
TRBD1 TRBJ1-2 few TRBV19 CATTPGQLCSDTF TGTGCCACTACACCGGGACAGCTATGTTCCGACACCTTC